The T cell receptor (beta chain) under discussion was sequenced for a study of early T cells in non-severe SARS-CoV-2 infection. TCRdb called the 5' RACE reads again in MiXCR, with one record for every CDR3 protein. The table lists 75,000 or so distinct CDR3 sequences, about 10% of them singletons. V lost 5 bases and J lost 10; bases outside the gene matches: 4. The CDR3 extends over 12 amino acids. CDR1 is SGHRS and CDR2 is YFSETQ in the germline V gene. This clonotype was seen a few times. The chain joins TRBV5-1 to TRBJ2-1, with 9 bases identical to TRBD1. The sample consisted of whole blood, taken at baseline. The sequence derives from an adult who was a healthcare worker with PCR-confirmed SARS-CoV-2 infection or an uninfected control (not recorded which). CDR3 DNA sequence: TGCGCCAGCAGGCCAGACAGGGGGGAGCAGTTCTTC. This translates into CASRPDRGEQFF.